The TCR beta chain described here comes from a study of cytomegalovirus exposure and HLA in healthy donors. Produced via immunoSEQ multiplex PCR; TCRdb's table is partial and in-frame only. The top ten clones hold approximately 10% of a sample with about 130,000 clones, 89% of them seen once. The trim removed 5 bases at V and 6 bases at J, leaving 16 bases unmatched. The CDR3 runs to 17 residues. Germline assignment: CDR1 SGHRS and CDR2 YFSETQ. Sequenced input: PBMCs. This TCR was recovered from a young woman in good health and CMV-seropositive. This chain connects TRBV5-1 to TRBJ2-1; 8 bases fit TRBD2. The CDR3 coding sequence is TGCGCCAGCAGGTCCTTTAGCGGGGACTTACACAGCAATGAGCAGTTCTTC. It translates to CASRSFSGDLHSNEQFF.